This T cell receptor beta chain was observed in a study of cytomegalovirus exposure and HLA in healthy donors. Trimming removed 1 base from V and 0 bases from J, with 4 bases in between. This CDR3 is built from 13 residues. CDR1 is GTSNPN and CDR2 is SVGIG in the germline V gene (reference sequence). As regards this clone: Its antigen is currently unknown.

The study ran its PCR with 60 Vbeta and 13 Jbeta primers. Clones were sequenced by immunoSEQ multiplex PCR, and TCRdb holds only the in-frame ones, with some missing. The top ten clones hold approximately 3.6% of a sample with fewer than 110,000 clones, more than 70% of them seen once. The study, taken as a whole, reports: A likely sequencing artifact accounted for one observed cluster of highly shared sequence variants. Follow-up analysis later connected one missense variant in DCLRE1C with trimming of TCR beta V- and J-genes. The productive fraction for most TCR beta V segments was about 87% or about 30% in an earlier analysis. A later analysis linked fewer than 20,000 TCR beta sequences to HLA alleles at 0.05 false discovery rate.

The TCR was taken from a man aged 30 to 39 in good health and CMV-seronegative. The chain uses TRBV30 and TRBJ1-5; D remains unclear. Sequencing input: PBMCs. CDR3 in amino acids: CAWSGSSNQPQHF. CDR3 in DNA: TGTGCCTGGAGTGGGAGTAGCAATCAGCCCCAGCATTTT.